This note documents a single T cell receptor beta chain sequence. Antigen unknown. The CDR3 totals 20 residues. V dropped 0 bases and J dropped 5 bases, with 29 bases sitting between them. Looked up from germline, CDR1 is MGHRA and CDR2 is YSYEKL. Treatment defined: roughly ten-day PBMC culture with coronavirus spike peptide pools or control peptides (ViraFEST assay). The absence of any prior SARS-CoV-2 infection in healthy vaccine recipients was confirmed by nucleocapsid antibody tests that came back negative both before and after vaccination. It was with around 9.6 IU/ml IL-2 and roughly 9.5 ug/ml peptide pools that more than 1.5 million PBMCs per well were cultured. The data originate from a study of vaccination and CD4 T cells after COVID-19. The study, taken as a whole, reports: With convalescent patients, a median roughly 83% of reactive clones emerged solely after vaccination.

CD4+ T cells that had been cultured provided DNA sequenced with the Oncomine TCR Beta short-read assay. Scientists extracted genomic DNA from CD4+ T cells grown in culture. TCRdb independently ran MiXCR on the PCR reads; one entry per CDR3 protein. This table has around 15,000 distinct CDR3 sequences, around a fifth appearing once. The chain is built from TRBV4-1 and TRBJ2-7; a possible D gene is TRBD1 (6 bases). The sequence was obtained from a human donor who received a COVID-19 vaccine. The specimen comprised CD4+ T cells from blood, cultured in vitro, sampled before SARS-CoV-2 vaccination. The CDR3 region is CASSQDPPFLAQGPRHEQYF. The CDR3 DNA reads TGCGCCAGCAGCCAAGATCCCCCCTTTTTAGCACAGGGCCCCCGTCACGAGCAGTACTTC.